These 20 T cell receptor beta chains share one sample of origin, sequenced in a study of graft-versus-host responses after intestinal transplantation (TCRdb year 2021). The library was prepared using the immunoSEQ multiplex PCR assay. TCRdb stores this immuneACCESS table with in-frame sequences only. Part of the clones is absent; in the studies checked, under half of the shortfall reflects unresolved V genes, and no reason is known for the rest. Across this sample there are tens of thousands of clones, with roughly 93% seen only once. The top ten constitute roughly 0.18% of the sample. These receptors' antigens are unknown. The sample's time point label, decoded: cells obtained before transplantation from donor or recipient. The specimen was unstimulated CD4+ T cells sorted from spleen or lymph node cells, collected before transplant. All receptors come from a human donor who was the organ donor for an intestinal transplant.

The chain couples TRBV5-1 to TRBJ1-6, with D possibly being TRBD1 (5 bases). Germline CDR1 SGHRS, CDR2 YFSETQ. Trimming stripped 2 bases from V and 8 bases from J, with 14 bases between. The CDR3 has 15 residues. CDR3 DNA sequence: TGCGCCAGCAGCTTATGGGGCCTTACGGATTCACCCCTCCACTTT. Translated: CASSLWGLTDSPLHF.

This clone came up once. The sample holds other DNA sequences that translate to the same CDR3. The chain has TRBV7-9 and TRBJ2-5; D not certain. The CDR3 contains 11 residues. V lost 0 bases to trimming and J lost 5 bases, with 1 base between them. Per the germline V gene, CDR1 is SEHNR and CDR2 is FQNEAQ (reference sequence). CDR3 sequence (DNA): TGTGCCAGCAGCTTAGCGGAGACCCAGTACTTC. Encoded protein: CASSLAETQYF.

The rearrangement links TRBV6-6 to TRBJ2-3; 11 bases map to TRBD2. Per the germline V gene, CDR1 is MNHNY and CDR2 is SVGAGI (reference sequence). The CDR3 covers 16 residues. V shed 6 bases and J 0 bases; nucleotides not matched to a gene: 5. This chain's CDR3 is CASSVGLAGSTDTQYF. The DNA of the CDR3 is TGTGCCAGCAGCGTAGGACTAGCGGGTAGCACAGATACGCAGTATTTT.

The chain is built from TRBV5-5 and TRBJ1-4, with D uncertain. The V gene lost 1 base and the J gene lost 7 bases, with 17 bases spanning the gap. CDR1 is SGHKS and CDR2 is YYEKEE in the germline V gene (reference sequence). The CDR3 is 16 residues long. The DNA for the CDR3 is TGTGCCAGCAGCTTGCCTCGGGTCGGGGTCGGTGAAAAACTGTTTTTT. It translates to CASSLPRVGVGEKLFF.

This chain links TRBV6-1 with TRBJ2-1; D is undetermined. The V and J ends lost 6 bases and 4 bases respectively, with 10 bases between them. The germline V gene encodes CDR1 MNHNS and CDR2 SASEGT. This CDR3 region has 13 residues. This CDR3 reads CASSHHNYNEQFF. Here the CDR3 DNA reads TGTGCCAGCAGCCACCATAATTACAATGAGCAGTTCTTC.

CDR3 sequence (DNA): TGTGCCAGCAGCGCGGGGACAGGGGGGACCTACGAGCAGTACTTC. This codes for CASSAGTGGTYEQYF. The rearrangement links TRBV11-2 to TRBJ2-7, with 11 positions matching TRBD1. The length of the CDR3 is 15 residues. Trimming took 5 bases from V and 2 from J; bases not matched to a gene: 5. Per the germline V gene, CDR1 is SGHAT and CDR2 is FQNNGV.

Written as DNA, the CDR3 is TGTGCCAGCTCACCAATGGCAGGGGATAATTCACCCCTCCACTTT. Its translation is CASSPMAGDNSPLHF. V is TRBV18 and J is TRBJ1-6; D perhaps matches TRBD1 (6 bases). V was trimmed by 2 bases and J by 5 bases, leaving 10 bases between them. The CDR3 contains 15 residues. Germline CDR1 KGHSH, CDR2 LQKENI.

The chain is built from TRBV28 and TRBJ1-6, with a weak D call TRBD1 (5 bases). Per germline, CDR1 MDHEN and CDR2 SYDVKM. The ends were cut back, 7 bases at V and 9 bases at J, with 22 bases in the middle. The CDR3 covers 16 residues. CDR3 region: CASITPGQGLGSPLHF. CDR3 DNA: TGTGCCAGCATTACGCCCGGGCAGGGATTAGGTTCACCCCTCCACTTT. The full variable domain, rest sourced from reference TRBV28 and TRBJ1-6, is DVKVTQSSRYLVKRTGEKVFLECVQDMDHENMFWYRQDPGLGLRLIYFSYDVKMKEKGDIPEGYSVSREKKERFSLILESASTNQTSMYLCASITPGQGLGSPLHFGNGTRLTVT.

This sequence joins TRBV18 and TRBJ2-1; 13 nucleotides match TRBD2. This CDR3 spans 19 amino acids. V trimming: 2 bases; J trimming: 3 bases; junction bases outside the gene matches: 10. The germline V gene has CDR1 KGHSH and CDR2 LQKENI. CDR3 nucleotide sequence: TGTGCCAGCTCACCAAGTATAACTAGCGGGGGGGTCAACTACAATGAGCAGTTCTTC. Amino acid sequence: CASSPSITSGGVNYNEQFF.

The rearrangement joins TRBV30 to TRBJ1-3, with 7 bases aligning to TRBD1. Unmatched junction bases numbered 3, after V lost 2 bases and J lost 2 bases. This CDR3 has 14 amino acids. The germline V gene has CDR1 GTSNPN and CDR2 SVGIG (reference sequence). The DNA of the CDR3 is TGTGCCTGGAGTCGGACAGGAACTGGAAACACCATATATTTT. This translates into CAWSRTGTGNTIYF.

The chain joins TRBV28 to TRBJ2-7, with unresolved D. CDR1 and CDR2 from the germline V gene are MDHEN and SYDVKM. The CDR3 consists of 14 residues. Trimming removed 2 bases from V and 1 base from J, with 9 bases in between. The CDR3 DNA follows: TGTGCCAGCAGTTTAACGGCAGTATCCTACGAGCAGTACTTC. As protein: CASSLTAVSYEQYF.

A few counts support this clone. The chain uses TRBV14 and TRBJ1-6; no reliable D call. Per the germline V gene, CDR1 is SGHDN and CDR2 is FVKESK. The CDR3 spans 11 residues. Trimming shortened V by 2 bases and J by 7 bases, and 0 bases separated the two germline ends. CDR3 protein: CASSQNSPLHF. As DNA, the CDR3 is TGTGCCAGCAGCCAAAATTCACCCCTCCACTTT.

The rearrangement uses TRBV9 and TRBJ2-7, with TRBD1 matching 9 bases. The CDR3 loop spans 15 amino acids. Trimming at V came to 2 bases and at J to 4 bases, leaving 7 bases not matched to a gene. Germline V lookup: CDR1 SGDLS, CDR2 YYNGEE. CDR3 in amino acids: CASSVAGQGGYEQYF. The CDR3, as DNA: TGTGCCAGCAGCGTCGCGGGACAGGGAGGGTACGAGCAGTACTTC. The full variable domain, rest sourced from reference TRBV9 and TRBJ2-7, is DSGVTQTPKHLITATGQRVTLRCSPRSGDLSVYWYQQSLDQGLQFLIQYYNGEERAKGNILERFSAQQFPDLHSELNLSSLELGDSALYFCASSVAGQGGYEQYFGPGTRLTVT.

The chain couples TRBV19 to TRBJ2-7; TRBD2 might be the D (7 bases). V lost 3 bases to trimming and J lost 2 bases, with 14 bases between them. This CDR3 contains 15 residues. CDR1 and CDR2 from the germline V gene are LNHDA and SQIVND (reference sequence). CDR3: CASSIHWRGPYEQYF. In DNA form, the CDR3 reads TGTGCCAGTAGTATCCACTGGCGGGGGCCCTACGAGCAGTACTTC.

This rearrangement joins TRBV5-4 to TRBJ1-1; tentative D call: TRBD1 (5 bases). Trimming removed 1 base at V and 5 bases at J, with 15 bases between. CDR1 SGHNT and CDR2 YYREEE come from the germline V gene (reference sequence). The CDR3 has 15 amino acids. This chain's CDR3 is CASSLSLGKGTEAFF. CDR3 DNA sequence: TGTGCCAGCAGCTTGAGTCTGGGGAAGGGGACTGAAGCTTTCTTT. The full variable domain, completed using reference TRBV5-4 and TRBJ1-1, is ETGVTQSPTHLIKTRGQQVTLRCSSQSGHNTVSWYQQALGQGPQFIFQYYREEENGRGNFPPRFSGLQFPNYSSELNVNALELDDSALYLCASSLSLGKGTEAFFGQGTRLTVV.

The V gene is TRBV7-2, the J gene TRBJ2-5; a weak D match, TRBD1 (5 bases). CDR1 is SGHTA and CDR2 is FQGNSA in the germline V gene. The CDR3 is 15 residues long. With 0 bases removed from V and 1 base from J, the gap between germline ends came to 9 bases. The CDR3 is CASSLALRVQETQYF. CDR3 sequence (DNA): TGTGCCAGCAGCTTAGCGCTCAGGGTCCAAGAGACCCAGTACTTC.

The rearrangement joins TRBV7-8 to TRBJ2-3, with D tentatively TRBD1 (6 bases). Trimming took 6 bases from V and 7 from J, leaving 20 bases between them. Germline CDR1 and CDR2: SGHVS and FQNEAQ. CDR3 length equals 15 residues. As DNA, the CDR3 is TGTGCCAGCAGAACTGGACAGCTCGAGCCATATACGCAGTATTTT. This gives the protein CASRTGQLEPYTQYF.

The chain carries TRBV2 and TRBJ2-3, with 12 bases matching TRBD2. The CDR3 loop spans 14 amino acids. Germline V gives CDR1 SNHLY, CDR2 FYNNEI. Losses at the gene ends were 4 bases for V and 4 bases for J; bases not matched to a gene: 0. The CDR3 bases are TGTGCCAGCAGTGGACTAGCGGGGGCAGATACGCAGTATTTT. Translated, it gives CASSGLAGADTQYF. Full variable domain (remainder filled in from reference TRBV2 and TRBJ2-3): EPEVTQTPSHQVTQMGQEVILRCVPISNHLYFYWYRQILGQKVEFLVSFYNNEISEKSEIFDDQFSVERPDGSNFTLKIRSTKLEDSAMYFCASSGLAGADTQYFGPGTRLTVL.

The chain carries TRBV7-2 and TRBJ2-5, with 10 positions matching TRBD1. With V trimmed by 7 bases and J by 6 bases, 2 bases remained unmatched. The CDR3 is 12 amino acids. Germline values: CDR1 SGHTA, CDR2 FQGNSA. The CDR3 sequence is CASTDRGQTQYF. The CDR3 DNA sequence: TGTGCCAGCACCGACAGGGGGCAGACCCAGTACTTC.

The rearrangement links TRBV10-1 to TRBJ1-1; a possible D gene is TRBD1 (5 bases). V was shortened by 4 bases and J by 11 bases, with 17 bases between the two germline ends. The CDR3 is 13 residues long. The germline gives CDR1 WNHNN, CDR2 SYGVQD (reference sequence). CDR3 protein: CASSATVGGTAFF. The CDR3 DNA sequence: TGCGCCAGCAGTGCCACGGTTGGGGGTACGGCTTTCTTT.